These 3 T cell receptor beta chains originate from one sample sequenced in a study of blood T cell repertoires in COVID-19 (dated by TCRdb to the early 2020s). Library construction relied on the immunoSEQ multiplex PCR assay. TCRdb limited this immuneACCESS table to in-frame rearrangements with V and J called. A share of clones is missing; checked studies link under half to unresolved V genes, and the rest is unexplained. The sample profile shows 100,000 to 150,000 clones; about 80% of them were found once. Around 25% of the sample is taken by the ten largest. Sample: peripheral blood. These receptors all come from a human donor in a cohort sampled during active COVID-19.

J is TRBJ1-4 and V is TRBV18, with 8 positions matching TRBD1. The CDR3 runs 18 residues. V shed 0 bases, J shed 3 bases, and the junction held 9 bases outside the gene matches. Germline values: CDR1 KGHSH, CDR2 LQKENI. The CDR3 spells CASSPPGVGTGPNEKLFF. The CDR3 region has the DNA TGTGCCAGCTCACCACCGGGTGTCGGGACAGGCCCTAATGAAAAACTGTTTTTT.

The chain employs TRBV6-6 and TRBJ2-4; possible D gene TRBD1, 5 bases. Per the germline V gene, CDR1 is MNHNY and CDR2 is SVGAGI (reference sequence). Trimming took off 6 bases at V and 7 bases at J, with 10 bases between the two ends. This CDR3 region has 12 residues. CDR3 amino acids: CASRRQMNIQYF. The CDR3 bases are TGTGCCAGCAGGAGACAGATGAACATTCAGTACTTC.

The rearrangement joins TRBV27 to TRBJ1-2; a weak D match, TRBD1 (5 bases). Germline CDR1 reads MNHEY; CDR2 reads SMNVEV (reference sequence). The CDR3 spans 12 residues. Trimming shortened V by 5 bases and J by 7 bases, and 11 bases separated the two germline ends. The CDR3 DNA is TGTGCCAGCAGTCCGGGGGACGGTGGCTACACCTTC. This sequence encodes CASSPGDGGYTF.